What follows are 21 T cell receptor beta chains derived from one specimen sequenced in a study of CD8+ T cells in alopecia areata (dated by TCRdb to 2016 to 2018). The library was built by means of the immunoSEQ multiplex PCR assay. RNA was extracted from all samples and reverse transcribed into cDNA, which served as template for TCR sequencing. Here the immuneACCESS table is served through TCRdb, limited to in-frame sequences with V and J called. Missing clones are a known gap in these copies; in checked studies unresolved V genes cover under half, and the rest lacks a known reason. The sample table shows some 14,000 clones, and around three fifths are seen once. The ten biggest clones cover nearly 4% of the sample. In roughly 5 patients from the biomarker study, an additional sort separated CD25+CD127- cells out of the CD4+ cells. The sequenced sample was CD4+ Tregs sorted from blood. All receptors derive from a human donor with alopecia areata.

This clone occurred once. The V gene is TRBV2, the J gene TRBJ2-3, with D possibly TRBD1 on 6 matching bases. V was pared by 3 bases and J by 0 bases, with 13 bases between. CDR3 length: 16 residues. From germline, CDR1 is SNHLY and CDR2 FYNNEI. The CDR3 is CASSEGHQVSTDTQYF. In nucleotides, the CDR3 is TGTGCCAGCAGTGAGGGACACCAGGTTAGCACAGATACGCAGTATTTT.

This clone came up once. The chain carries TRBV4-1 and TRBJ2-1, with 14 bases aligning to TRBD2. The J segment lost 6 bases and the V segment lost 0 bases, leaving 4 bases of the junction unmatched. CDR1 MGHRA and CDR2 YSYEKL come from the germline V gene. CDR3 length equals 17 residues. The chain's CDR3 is CASSQEGLAGVPNEQFF. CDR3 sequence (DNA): TGCGCCAGCAGCCAAGAGGGACTAGCGGGAGTCCCCAATGAGCAGTTCTTC.

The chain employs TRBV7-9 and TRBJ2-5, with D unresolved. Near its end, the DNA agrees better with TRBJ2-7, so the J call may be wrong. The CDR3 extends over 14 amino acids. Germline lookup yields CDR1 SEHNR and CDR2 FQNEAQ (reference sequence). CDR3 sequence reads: CASSTDYSGYEQYF. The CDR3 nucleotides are TGTGCCAGCAGTACTGATTACAGTGGCTACGAGCAGTACTTC.

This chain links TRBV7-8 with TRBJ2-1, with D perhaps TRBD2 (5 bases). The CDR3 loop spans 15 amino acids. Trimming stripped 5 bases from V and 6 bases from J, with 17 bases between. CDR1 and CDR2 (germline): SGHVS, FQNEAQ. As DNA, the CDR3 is TGTGCCAGCAGCCCCCTAGGACTTCAACGCAATGAGCAGTTCTTC. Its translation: CASSPLGLQRNEQFF.

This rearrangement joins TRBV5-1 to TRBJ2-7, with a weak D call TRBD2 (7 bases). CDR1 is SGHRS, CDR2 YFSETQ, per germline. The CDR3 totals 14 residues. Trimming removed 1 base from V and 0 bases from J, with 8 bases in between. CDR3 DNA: TGCGCCAGCAGCTTGAGGGGGGGCTCCTACGAGCAGTACTTC. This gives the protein CASSLRGGSYEQYF.

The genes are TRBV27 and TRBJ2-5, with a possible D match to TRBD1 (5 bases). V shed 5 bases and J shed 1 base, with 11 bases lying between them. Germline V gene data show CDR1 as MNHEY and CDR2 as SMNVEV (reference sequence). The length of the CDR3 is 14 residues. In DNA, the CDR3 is TGTGCCAGCAGTGCCCTAGACAGCCAAGAGACCCAGTACTTC. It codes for CASSALDSQETQYF.

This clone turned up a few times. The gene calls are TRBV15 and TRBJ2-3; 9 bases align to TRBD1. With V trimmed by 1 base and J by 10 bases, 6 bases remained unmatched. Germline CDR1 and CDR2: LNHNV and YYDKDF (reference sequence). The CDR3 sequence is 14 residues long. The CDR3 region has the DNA TGTGCCACCAGCAGAGCGGGGACAGGGTTTGCGCAGTATTTT. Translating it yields CATSRAGTGFAQYF. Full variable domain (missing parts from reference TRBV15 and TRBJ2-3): DAMVIQNPRYQVTQFGKPVTLSCSQTLNHNVMYWYQQKSSQAPKLLFHYYDKDFNNEADTPDNFQSRRPNTSFCFLDIRSPGLGDTAMYLCATSRAGTGFAQYFGPGTRLTVL.

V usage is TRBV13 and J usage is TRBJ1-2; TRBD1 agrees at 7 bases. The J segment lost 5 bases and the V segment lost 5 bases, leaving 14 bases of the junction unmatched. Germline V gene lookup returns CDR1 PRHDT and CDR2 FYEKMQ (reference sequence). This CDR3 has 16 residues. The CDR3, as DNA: TGTGCCAGCAGCCCAGGTTGGGACAGCCCCGGGTATGGCTACACCTTC. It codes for CASSPGWDSPGYGYTF.

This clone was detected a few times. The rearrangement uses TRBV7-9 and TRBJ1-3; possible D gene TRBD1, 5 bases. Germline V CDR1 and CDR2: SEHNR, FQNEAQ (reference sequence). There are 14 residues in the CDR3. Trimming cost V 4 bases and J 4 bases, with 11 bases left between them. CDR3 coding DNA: TGTGCCAGCAGCTCAGGGTTGTGGGGAAACACCATATATTTT. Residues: CASSSGLWGNTIYF.

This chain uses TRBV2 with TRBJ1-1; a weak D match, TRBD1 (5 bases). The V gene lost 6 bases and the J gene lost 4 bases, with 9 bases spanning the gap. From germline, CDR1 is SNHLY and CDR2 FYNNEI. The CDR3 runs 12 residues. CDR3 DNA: TGTGCCAGCAGCGCAGGGACCACTGAAGCTTTCTTT. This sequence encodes CASSAGTTEAFF.

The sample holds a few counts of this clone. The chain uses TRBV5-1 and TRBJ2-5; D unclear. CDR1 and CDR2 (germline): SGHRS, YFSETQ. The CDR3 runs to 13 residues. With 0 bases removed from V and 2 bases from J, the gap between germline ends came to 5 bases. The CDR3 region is CASSLGTQETQYF. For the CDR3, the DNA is TGCGCCAGCAGCTTGGGCACACAAGAGACCCAGTACTTC.

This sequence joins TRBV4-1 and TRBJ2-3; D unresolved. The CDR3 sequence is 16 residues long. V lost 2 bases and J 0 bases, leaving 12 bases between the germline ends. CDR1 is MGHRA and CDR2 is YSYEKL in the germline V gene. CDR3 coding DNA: TGCGCCAGCAGCCAAAGGATCGGGCTCAGCACAGATACGCAGTATTTT. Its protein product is CASSQRIGLSTDTQYF.

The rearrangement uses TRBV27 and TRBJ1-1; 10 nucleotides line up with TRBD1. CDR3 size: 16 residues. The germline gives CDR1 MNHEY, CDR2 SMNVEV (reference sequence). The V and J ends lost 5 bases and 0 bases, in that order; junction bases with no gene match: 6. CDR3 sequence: CASSLGTGVLNTEAFF. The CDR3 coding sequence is TGTGCCAGCAGTCTCGGGACAGGGGTCTTGAACACTGAAGCTTTCTTT.

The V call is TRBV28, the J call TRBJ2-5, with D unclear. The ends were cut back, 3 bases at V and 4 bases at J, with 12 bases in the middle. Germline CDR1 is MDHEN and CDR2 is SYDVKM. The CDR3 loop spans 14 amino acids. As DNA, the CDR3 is TGTGCCAGCAGTTTCCTTACGGGCTCAGAGACCCAGTACTTC. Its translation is CASSFLTGSETQYF.

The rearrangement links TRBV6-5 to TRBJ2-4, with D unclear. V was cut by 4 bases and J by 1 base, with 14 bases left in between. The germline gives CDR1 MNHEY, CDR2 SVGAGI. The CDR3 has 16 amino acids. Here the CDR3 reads CASSSIRLLAKNIQYF. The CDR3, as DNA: TGTGCCAGCAGTTCGATCCGGCTTTTGGCCAAAAACATTCAGTACTTC.

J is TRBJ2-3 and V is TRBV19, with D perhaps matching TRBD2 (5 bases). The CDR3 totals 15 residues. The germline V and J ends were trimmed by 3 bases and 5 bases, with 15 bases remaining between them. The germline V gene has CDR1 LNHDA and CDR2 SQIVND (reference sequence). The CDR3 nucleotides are TGTGCCAGTAGTATGAGCGGATTTGGTGAAGATACGCAGTATTTT. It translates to CASSMSGFGEDTQYF.

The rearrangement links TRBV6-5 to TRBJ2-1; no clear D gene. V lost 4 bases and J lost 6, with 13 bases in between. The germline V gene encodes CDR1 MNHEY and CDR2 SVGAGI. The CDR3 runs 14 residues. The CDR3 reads CASSSQVTGNEQFF. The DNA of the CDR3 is TGTGCCAGCAGTTCCCAGGTCACGGGCAATGAGCAGTTCTTC.

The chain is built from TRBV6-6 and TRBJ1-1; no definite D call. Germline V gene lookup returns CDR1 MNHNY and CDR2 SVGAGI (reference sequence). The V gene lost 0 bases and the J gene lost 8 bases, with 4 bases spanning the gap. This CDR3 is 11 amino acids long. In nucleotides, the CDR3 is TGTGCCAGCAGTTACTCCCGCGAAGCTTTCTTT. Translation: CASSYSREAFF.

The CDR3 protein is CAINRGYGELFF. In nucleotides, the CDR3 is TGTGCCATTAACAGGGGGTACGGGGAGCTGTTTTTT. V is TRBV6-6 and J is TRBJ2-2; 8 bases line up with TRBD1. V was clipped by 10 bases and J by 7 bases; unmatched bases: 5. Germline values: CDR1 MNHNY, CDR2 SVGAGI (reference sequence). The CDR3 totals 12 residues.

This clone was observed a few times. The DNA for the CDR3 is TGTGCCAGCAGCATCGGGGCAGAGACCCAGTACTTC. Encoded protein: CASSIGAETQYF. The V gene is TRBV4-2, the J gene TRBJ2-5, with D perhaps given as TRBD1 or TRBD2 (5 bases each). The ends were cut back, 5 bases at V and 4 bases at J, with 8 bases in the middle. The CDR3 is 12 amino acids. The germline V gene has CDR1 LGHNA and CDR2 YNFKEQ.

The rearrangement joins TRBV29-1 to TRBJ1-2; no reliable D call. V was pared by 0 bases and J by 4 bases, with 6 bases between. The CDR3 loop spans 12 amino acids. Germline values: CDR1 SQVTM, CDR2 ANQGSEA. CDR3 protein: CSVEDPLYGYTF. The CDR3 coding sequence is TGCAGCGTTGAAGATCCGCTCTATGGCTACACCTTC.